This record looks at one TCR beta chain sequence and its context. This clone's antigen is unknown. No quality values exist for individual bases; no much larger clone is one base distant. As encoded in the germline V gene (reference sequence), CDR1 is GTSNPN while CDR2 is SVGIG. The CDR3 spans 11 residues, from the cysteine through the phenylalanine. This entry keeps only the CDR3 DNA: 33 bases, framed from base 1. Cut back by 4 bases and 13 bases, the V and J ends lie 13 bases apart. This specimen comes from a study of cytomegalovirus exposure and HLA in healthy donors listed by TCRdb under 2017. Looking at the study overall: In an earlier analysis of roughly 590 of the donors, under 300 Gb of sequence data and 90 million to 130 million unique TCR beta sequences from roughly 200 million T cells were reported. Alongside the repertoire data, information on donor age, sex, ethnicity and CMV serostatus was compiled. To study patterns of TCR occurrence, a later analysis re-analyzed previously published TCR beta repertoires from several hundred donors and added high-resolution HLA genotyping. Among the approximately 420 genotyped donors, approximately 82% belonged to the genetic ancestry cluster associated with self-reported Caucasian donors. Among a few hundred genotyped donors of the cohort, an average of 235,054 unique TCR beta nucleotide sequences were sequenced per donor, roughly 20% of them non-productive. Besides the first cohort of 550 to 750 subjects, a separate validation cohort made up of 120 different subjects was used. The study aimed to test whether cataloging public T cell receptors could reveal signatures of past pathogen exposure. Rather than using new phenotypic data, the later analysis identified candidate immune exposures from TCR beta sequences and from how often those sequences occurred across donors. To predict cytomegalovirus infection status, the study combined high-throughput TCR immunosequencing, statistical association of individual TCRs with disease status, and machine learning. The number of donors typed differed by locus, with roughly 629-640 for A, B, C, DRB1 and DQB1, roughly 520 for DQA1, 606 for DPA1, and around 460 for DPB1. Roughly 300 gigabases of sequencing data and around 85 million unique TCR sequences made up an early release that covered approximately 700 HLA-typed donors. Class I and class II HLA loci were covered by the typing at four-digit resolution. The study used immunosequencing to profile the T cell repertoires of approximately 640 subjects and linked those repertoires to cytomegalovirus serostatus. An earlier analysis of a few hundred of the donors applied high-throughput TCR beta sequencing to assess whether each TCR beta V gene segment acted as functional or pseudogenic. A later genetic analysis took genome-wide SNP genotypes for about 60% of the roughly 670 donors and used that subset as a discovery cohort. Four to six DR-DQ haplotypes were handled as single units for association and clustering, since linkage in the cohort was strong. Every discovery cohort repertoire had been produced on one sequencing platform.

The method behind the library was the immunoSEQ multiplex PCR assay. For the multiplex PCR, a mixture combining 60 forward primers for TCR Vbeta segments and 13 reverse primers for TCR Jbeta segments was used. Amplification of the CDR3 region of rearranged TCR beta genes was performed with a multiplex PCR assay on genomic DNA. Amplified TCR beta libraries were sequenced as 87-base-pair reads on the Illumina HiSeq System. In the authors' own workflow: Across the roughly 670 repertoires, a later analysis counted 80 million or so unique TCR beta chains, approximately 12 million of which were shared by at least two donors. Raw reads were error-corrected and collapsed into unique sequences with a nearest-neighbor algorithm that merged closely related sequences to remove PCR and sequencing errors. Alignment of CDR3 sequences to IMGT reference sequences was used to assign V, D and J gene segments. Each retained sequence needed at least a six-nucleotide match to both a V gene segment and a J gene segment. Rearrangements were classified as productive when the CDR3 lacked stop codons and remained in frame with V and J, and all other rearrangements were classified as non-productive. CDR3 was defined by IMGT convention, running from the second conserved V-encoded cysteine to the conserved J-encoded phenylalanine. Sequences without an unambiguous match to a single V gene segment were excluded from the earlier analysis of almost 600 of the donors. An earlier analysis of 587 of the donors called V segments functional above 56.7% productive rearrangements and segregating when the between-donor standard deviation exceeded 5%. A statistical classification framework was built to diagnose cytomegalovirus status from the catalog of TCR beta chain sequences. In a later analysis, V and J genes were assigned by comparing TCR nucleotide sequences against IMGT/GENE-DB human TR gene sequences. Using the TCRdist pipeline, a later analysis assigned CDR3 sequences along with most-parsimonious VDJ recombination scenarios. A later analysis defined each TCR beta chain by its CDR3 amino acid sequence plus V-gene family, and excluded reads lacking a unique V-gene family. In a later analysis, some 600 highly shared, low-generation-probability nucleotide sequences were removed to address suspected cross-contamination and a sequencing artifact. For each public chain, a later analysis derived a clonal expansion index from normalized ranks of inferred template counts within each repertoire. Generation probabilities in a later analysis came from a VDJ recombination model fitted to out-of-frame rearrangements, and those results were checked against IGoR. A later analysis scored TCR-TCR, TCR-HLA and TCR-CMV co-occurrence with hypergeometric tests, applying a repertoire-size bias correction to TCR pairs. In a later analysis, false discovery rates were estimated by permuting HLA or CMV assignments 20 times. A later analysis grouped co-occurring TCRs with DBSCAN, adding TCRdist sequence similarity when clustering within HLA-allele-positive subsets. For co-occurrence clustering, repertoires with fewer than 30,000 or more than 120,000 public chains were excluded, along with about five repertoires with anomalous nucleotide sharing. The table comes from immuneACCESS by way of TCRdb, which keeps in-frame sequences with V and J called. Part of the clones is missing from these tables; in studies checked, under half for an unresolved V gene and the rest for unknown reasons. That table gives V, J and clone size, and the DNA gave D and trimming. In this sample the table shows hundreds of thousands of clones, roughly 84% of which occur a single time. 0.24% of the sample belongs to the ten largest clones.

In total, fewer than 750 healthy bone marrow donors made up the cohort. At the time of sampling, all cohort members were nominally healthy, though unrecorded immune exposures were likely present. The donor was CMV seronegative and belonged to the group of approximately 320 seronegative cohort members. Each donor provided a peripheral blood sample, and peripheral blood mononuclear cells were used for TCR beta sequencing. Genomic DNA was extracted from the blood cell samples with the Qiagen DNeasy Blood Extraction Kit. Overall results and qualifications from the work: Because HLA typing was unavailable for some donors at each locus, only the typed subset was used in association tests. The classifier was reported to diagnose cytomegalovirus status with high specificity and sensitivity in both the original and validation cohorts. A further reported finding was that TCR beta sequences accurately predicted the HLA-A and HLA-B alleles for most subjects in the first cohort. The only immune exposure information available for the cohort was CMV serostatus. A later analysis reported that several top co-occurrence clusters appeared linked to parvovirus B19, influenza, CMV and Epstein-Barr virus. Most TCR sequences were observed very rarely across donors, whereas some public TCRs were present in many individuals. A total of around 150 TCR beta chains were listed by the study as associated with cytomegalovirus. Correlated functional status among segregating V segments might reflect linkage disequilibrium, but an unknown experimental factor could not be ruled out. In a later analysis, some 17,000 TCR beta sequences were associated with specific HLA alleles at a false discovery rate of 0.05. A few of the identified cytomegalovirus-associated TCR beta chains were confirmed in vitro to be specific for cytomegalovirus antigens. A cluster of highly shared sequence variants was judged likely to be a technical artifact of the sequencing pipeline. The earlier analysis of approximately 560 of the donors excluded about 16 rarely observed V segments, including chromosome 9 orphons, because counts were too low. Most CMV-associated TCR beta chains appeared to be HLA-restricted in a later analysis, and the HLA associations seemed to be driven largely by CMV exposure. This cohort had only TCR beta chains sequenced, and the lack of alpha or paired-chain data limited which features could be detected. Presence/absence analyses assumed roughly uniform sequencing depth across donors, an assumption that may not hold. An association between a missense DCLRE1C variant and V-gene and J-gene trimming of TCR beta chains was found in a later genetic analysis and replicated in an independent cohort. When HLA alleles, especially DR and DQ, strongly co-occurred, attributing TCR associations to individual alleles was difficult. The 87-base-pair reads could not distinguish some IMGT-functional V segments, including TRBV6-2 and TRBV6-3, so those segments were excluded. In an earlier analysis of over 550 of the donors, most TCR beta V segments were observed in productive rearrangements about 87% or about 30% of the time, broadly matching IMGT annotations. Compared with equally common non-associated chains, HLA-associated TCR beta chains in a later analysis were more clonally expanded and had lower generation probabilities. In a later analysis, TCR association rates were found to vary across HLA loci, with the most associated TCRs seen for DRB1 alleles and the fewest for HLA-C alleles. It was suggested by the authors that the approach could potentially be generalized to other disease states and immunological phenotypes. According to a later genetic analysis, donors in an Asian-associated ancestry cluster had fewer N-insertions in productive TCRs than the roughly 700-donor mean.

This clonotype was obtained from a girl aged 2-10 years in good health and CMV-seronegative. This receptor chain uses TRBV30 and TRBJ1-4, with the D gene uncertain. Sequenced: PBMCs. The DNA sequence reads TGTGCCTGGAAGGAGGGTGGGCGACTGTTTTTT. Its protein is CAWKEGGRLFF. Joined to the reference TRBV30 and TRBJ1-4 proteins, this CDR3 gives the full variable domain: SQTIHQWPATLVQPVGSPLSLECTVEGTSNPNLYWYRQAAGRGLQLLFYSVGIGQISSEVPQNLSASRPQDRQFILSSKKLLLSDSGFYLCAWKEGGRLFFGSGTQLSVL.